This TCR beta chain was captured in a study of shared clonotypes between healthy human individuals. Overall study results and limits: Naive CD4 clonotypes were shared across a handful of donors at about 5.2%.

V was pared by 6 bases and J by 3 bases, with 14 bases between. Germline V gene data show CDR1 as SEHNR and CDR2 as FQNEAQ (reference sequence). The CDR3 contains 14 residues. Notes on this clone: Its antigen is as yet unknown.

Profiling relied on immunoSEQ multiplex PCR, and the TCRdb table lists in-frame clones only, not all of them. The repertoire consists of about 2.4 million clones, with approximately 93% occurring once and the leading ten covering approximately 0.36%. Sequenced: naive CD4+ T cells from PBMCs. As for subset: CD45RA+ positively selected. This TCR came from a man aged 18 to 29 in good health. Some clones in this sample may be carry-over from other donors' samples. This chain links TRBV7-9 with TRBJ1-1, with D possibly matching TRBD1 (6 bases). The DNA of the CDR3 is TGTGCCAGCAGTAAACAGACAGGCGACACTGAAGCTTTCTTT. Its translation is CASSKQTGDTEAFF.